The clone carrying this TCR beta chain was detected many times. What it recognizes is unknown. Time point described: patch test 3, about 24 weeks after DPC sensitization. Treatment reported: therapeutic diphenylcyclopropenone sensitization with weekly scalp DPC. This record comes from a study of human T cells and chemical hapten exposure. On the study more broadly: Diphenylcyclopropenone doses were given weekly to the scalps of patients across the roughly 25-week study. Patches with 0.01% DPC went on the upper back, and the tests were read at 6 days.

Notes on the study in general: TCRs above 1 in 1000 frequency stayed constant with DPC sensitization.

TCRdb redid the calling of the RACE reads with MiXCR, one entry per CDR3 protein. The sample includes 95,000 to 150,000 distinct CDR3 sequences, roughly 10% of them seen just once. Sequencing used whole blood, obtained in connection with sensitization to the hapten diphenylcyclopropenone (DPC). The sequence was collected from a woman aged 45-59 years with alopecia areata. Some clones in this sample may be carry-over from other donors' samples.

The CDR3 reads CASSSQGQVTGELFF. The CDR3 DNA reads as TGTGCCAGCAGCTCCCAGGGGCAGGTCACCGGGGAGCTGTTTTTT. This sequence joins TRBV5-4 and TRBJ2-2, with a weak D call TRBD1 (6 bases). This CDR3 is built from 15 residues. Germline V gene sequence: CDR1 SGHNT, CDR2 YYREEE (reference sequence). Trimming shortened V by 3 bases and J by 4 bases, and 13 bases separated the two germline ends.